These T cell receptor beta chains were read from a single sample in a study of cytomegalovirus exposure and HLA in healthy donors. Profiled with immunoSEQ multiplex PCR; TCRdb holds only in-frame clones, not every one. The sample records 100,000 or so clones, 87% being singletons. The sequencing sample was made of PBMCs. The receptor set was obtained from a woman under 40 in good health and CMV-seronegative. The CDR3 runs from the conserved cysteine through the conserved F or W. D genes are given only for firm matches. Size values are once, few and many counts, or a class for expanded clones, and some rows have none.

CASSPTGAGRYGYTF TGTGCCAGCAGCCCTACAGGAGCAGGGCGCTATGGCTACACCTTC NA NA TRBJ1-2 TRBV9
CASRGGVQREKLFF TGTGCCAGCAGGGGAGGGGTACAGAGGGAAAAACTGTTTTTT NA NA TRBJ1-4 TRBV2
CASSEVAPSSYGYTF TGTGCCAGCAGCGAGGTAGCCCCATCTTCCTATGGCTACACCTTC NA NA TRBJ1-2 TRBV7-8
CASSLAPQGSVKLFF TGTGCCAGCAGCTTAGCGCCCCAGGGAAGCGTAAAACTGTTTTTT NA NA TRBJ1-4 TRBV7-8
CASRSQASWLGNTEAFF TGTGCCAGCAGGAGCCAAGCGAGTTGGTTGGGGAACACTGAAGCTTTCTTT NA NA TRBJ1-1 TRBV27
CASSVGRAEDIQYF TGCGCCAGCAGTGTAGGGAGGGCCGAGGACATTCAGTACTTC TRBD2 NA TRBJ2-4 TRBV10-1
CASRRTAPTGELFF TGCGCCAGCAGACGGACAGCCCCCACCGGGGAGCTGTTTTTT NA once TRBJ2-2 TRBV4-1
CASSPEDRSYEQYF TGTGCCAGCAGCCCCGAGGACAGGAGCTACGAGCAGTACTTC TRBD1 NA TRBJ2-7 TRBV27
CASSYTRSLETQYF TGTGCCAGCAGTTACACGAGGTCCCTAGAGACCCAGTACTTC NA NA TRBJ2-5 TRBV6-5
CASSLVDRSYNEQFF TGTGCCAGCAGCTTGGTGGACAGGTCCTACAATGAGCAGTTCTTC TRBD1 NA TRBJ2-1 TRBV5-4
CASSQVFGSDSDTQYF TGCGCCAGCAGCCAAGTCTTCGGAAGCGATTCAGATACGCAGTATTTT NA NA TRBJ2-3 TRBV4-3
CASSQSDSPLHF TGTGCCAGCAGCCAATCGGATTCACCCCTCCACTTT NA NA TRBJ1-6 TRBV4-2
CATSSYRTGLEQYF TGTGCCACCAGCAGCTATCGGACAGGGCTCGAGCAGTACTTC TRBD1 NA TRBJ2-7 TRBV15
CASTTDRAYNEQFF TGTGCCAGCACCACGGACAGGGCTTACAATGAGCAGTTCTTC TRBD1 NA TRBJ2-1 TRBV7-2
CASSFSAFGEQYF TGTGCCAGCAGCTTTTCGGCGTTCGGGGAGCAGTACTTC NA NA TRBJ2-7 TRBV11-2
CASSLSGTGYNEQFF TGCGCCAGCAGCTTATCCGGGACAGGTTACAATGAGCAGTTCTTC TRBD1 NA TRBJ2-1 TRBV5-1